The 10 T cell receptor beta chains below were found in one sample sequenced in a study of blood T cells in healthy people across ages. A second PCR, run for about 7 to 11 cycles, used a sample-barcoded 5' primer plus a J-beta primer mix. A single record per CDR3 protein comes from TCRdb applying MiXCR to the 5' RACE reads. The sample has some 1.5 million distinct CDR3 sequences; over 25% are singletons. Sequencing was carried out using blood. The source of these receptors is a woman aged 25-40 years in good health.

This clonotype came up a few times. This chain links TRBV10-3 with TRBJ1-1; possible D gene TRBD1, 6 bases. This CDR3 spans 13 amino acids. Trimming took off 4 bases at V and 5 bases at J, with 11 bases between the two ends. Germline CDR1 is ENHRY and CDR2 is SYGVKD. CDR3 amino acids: CAISAGGRTEAFF. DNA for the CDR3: TGTGCCATCAGTGCCGGGGGGCGGACTGAAGCTTTCTTT.

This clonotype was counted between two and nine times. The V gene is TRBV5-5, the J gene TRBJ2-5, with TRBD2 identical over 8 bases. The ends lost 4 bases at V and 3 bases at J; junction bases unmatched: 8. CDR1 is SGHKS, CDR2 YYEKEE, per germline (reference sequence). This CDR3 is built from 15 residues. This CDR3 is CASSVGLVREETQYF. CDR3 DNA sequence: TGTGCCAGCAGCGTGGGACTAGTTCGGGAAGAGACCCAGTACTTC. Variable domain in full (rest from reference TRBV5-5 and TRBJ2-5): DAGVTQSPTHLIKTRGQQVTLRCSPISGHKSVSWYQQVLGQGPQFIFQYYEKEERGRGNFPDRFSARQFPNYSSELNVNALLLGDSALYLCASSVGLVREETQYFGPGTRLLVL.

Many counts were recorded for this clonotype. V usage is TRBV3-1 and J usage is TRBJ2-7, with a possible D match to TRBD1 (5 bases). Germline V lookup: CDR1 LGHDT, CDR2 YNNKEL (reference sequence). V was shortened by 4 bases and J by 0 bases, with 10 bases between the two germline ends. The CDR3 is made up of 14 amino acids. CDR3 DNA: TGTGCCAGCAGCCCCAGACAGAGCTCCTACGAGCAGTACTTC. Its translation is CASSPRQSSYEQYF.

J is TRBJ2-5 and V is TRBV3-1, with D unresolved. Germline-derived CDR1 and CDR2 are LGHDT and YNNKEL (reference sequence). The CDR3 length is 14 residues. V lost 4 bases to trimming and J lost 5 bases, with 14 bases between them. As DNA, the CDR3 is TGTGCCAGCAGCCTAACGACGGGCGCGGAGACCCAGTACTTC. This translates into CASSLTTGAETQYF.

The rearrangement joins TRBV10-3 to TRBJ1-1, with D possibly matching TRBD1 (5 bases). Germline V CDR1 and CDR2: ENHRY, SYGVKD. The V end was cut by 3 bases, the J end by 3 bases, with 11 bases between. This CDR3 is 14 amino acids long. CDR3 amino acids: CAISETWGDTEAFF. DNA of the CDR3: TGTGCCATCAGTGAAACCTGGGGGGACACTGAAGCTTTCTTT.

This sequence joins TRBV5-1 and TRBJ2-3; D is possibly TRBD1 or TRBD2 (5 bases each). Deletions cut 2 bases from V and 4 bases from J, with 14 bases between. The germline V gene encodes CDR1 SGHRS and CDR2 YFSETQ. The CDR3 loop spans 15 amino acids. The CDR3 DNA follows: TGCGCCAGCAGCTTCGGGGCCTATACGGCAGATACGCAGTATTTT. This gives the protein CASSFGAYTADTQYF.

The CDR3 DNA is TGTGCCAGCAGCCAAGATCGCATAGCAGGACAAGATACGCAGTATTTT. This codes for CASSQDRIAGQDTQYF. The chain couples TRBV3-1 to TRBJ2-3; tentatively, D is TRBD1 (5 bases). From germline, CDR1 is LGHDT and CDR2 YNNKEL (reference sequence). V lost 0 bases and J 5 bases, leaving 15 bases between the germline ends. The CDR3 is 16 amino acids.

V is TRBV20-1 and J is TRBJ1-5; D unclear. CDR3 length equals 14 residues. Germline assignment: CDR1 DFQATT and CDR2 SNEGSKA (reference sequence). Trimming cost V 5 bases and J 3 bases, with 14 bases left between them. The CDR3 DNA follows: TGCAGTGCTCTAGGACGTACCCTCAATCAGCCCCAGCATTTT. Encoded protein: CSALGRTLNQPQHF.

Written as DNA, the CDR3 is TGTGCCAGCAGCAGCACTAGCGGAGCCAGCTCCTACAATGAGCAGTTCTTC. Amino acid sequence: CASSSTSGASSYNEQFF. This chain joins TRBV7-9 and TRBJ2-1, with 8 positions matching TRBD2. CDR3 size: 17 residues. From germline, CDR1 is SEHNR and CDR2 FQNEAQ (reference sequence). Unmatched junction bases numbered 9, after V lost 5 bases and J lost 0 bases.

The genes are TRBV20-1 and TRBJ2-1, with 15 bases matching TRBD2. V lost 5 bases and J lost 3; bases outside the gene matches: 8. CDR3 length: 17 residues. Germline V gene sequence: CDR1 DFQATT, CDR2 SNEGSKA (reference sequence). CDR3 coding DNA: TGCAGTGCTCCCGGACTAGCGGGGGGGCCCGGCTACAATGAGCAGTTCTTC. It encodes CSAPGLAGGPGYNEQFF.